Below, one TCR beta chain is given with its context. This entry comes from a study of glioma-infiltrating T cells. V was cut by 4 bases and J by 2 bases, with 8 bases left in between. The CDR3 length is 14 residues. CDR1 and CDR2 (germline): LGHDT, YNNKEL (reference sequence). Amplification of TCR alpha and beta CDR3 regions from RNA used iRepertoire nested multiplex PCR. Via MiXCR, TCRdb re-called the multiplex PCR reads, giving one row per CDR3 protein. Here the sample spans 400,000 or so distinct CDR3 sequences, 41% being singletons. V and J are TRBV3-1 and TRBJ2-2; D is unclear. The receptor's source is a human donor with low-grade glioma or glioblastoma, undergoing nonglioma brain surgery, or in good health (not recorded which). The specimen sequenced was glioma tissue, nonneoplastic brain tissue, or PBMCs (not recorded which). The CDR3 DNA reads TGTGCCAGCAGCCTAAAGCTCAACACCGGGGAGCTGTTTTTT. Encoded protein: CASSLKLNTGELFF.